The rows below give T cell receptor beta chains drawn from one sample of a study of siplizumab effects on memory and regulatory T cells. Measured with immunoSEQ multiplex PCR; TCRdb has only the in-frame clones, and not every one. The table records more than 85,000 clones, more than 85% of them present only once. Sequenced material: CD4+ T cells sorted from blood. These receptors all stem from a human donor in good health. CDR3s include the opening cysteine and the closing phenylalanine or tryptophan. Each record gives: D gene, J gene, clone size, V gene, CDR3 protein, CDR3 DNA. The D gene is left open where the match is weak. Size tells how often a clone was seen (once, few, many) or the class of an expanded clone, and some rows leave it out.

-	TRBJ2-7	-	TRBV30	CAWSKRYEQYF	TGTGCCTGGAGTAAGCGTTACGAGCAGTACTTC
-	TRBJ1-2	-	TRBV28	CASGIVYGYTF	TGTGCCAGCGGGATTGTCTATGGCTACACCTTC
TRBD1	TRBJ1-3	-	TRBV2	CASSARTGRMYSGNTIYF	TGTGCCAGCAGTGCCCGGACAGGTCGGATGTACTCTGGAAACACCATATATTTT
-	TRBJ1-5	-	TRBV7-6	CASSLVGVGQPQHF	TGTGCCAGCAGCTTAGTGGGGGTCGGTCAGCCCCAGCATTTT
TRBD2	TRBJ2-5	-	TRBV5-1	CASSLGVAGETQYF	TGCGCCAGCAGCTTGGGGGTAGCGGGAGAGACCCAGTACTTC
TRBD2	TRBJ2-1	-	TRBV5-5	CASSPETSGRINEQFF	TGTGCCAGCAGCCCGGAGACTAGCGGGAGGATCAATGAGCAGTTCTTC
-	TRBJ2-1	-	TRBV6-1	CASSGVYSDEQFF	TGTGCCAGCAGTGGAGTATATTCCGATGAGCAGTTCTTC
TRBD2	TRBJ2-3	-	TRBV19	CASSTMGLHGDTQYF	TGTGCCAGTAGTACCATGGGACTACACGGAGATACGCAGTATTTT
TRBD2	TRBJ2-3	-	TRBV5-4	CASSNKRELRADTQYF	TGTGCCAGCAGCAACAAGCGGGAGCTGCGGGCAGATACGCAGTATTTT
-	TRBJ2-7	-	TRBV7-9	CASSSTASSYEQYF	TGTGCCAGCAGCTCAACAGCGAGCTCCTACGAGCAGTACTTC
TRBD1	TRBJ1-2	-	TRBV6-6	CASSYSTTGYGYTF	TGTGCCAGCAGTTACTCTACGACAGGGTATGGCTACACCTTC
-	TRBJ1-3	once	TRBV6-6	CASSYFGGSGNTIYF	TGTGCCAGCAGTTACTTTGGGGGGTCTGGAAACACCATATATTTT
-	TRBJ2-7	-	TRBV5-1	CASSRDPATYEQYF	TGCGCCAGCAGCCGGGACCCGGCTACCTACGAGCAGTACTTC
TRBD1	TRBJ1-1	-	TRBV7-8	CASSLTDRVGTEAFF	TGTGCCAGCAGCTTGACGGACAGGGTAGGCACTGAAGCTTTCTTT
-	TRBJ2-1	few	TRBV7-9	CASSLGGGRIYNEQFF	TGTGCCAGCAGCTTAGGAGGTGGGAGGATCTACAATGAGCAGTTCTTC
TRBD1	TRBJ2-7	once	TRBV25-1	CASSESSVGTGVREQYF	TGTGCCAGCAGTGAATCCTCTGTTGGGACAGGGGTACGGGAGCAGTACTTC
TRBD2	TRBJ2-1	once	TRBV14	CASSRLAGGNEQFF	TGTGCCAGCAGCCGACTAGCGGGAGGCAATGAGCAGTTCTTC
-	TRBJ1-2	few	TRBV18	CASSQGDRVGYGYTF	TGTGCCAGCTCACAGGGGGACCGCGTGGGGTATGGCTACACCTTC
-	TRBJ2-1	-	TRBV5-1	CASSTGNVIRNEQFF	TGCGCCAGCAGTACGGGGAACGTAATTAGGAATGAGCAGTTCTTC
-	TRBJ1-5	once	TRBV7-9	CASSSHGRGGDQPQHF	TGTGCCAGCAGCTCCCACGGTAGGGGGGGAGATCAGCCCCAGCATTTT
-	TRBJ2-3	-	TRBV27	CASSLLVHTQYF	TGTGCCAGCAGTTTATTAGTGCATACGCAGTATTTT
TRBD1	TRBJ1-5	-	TRBV6-5	CASNWEGAGQPQHF	TGTGCCAGCAACTGGGAGGGGGCGGGTCAGCCCCAGCATTTT
TRBD2	TRBJ2-2	-	TRBV9	CASSVGLASTGELFF	TGTGCCAGCAGCGTAGGACTAGCGAGCACCGGGGAGCTGTTTTTT
-	TRBJ1-2	-	TRBV28	CASRRGDGYTF	TGTGCCAGCAGAAGGGGGGATGGCTACACCTTC
-	TRBJ2-7	-	TRBV28	CASTTDTYEQYF	TGTGCCAGCACCACGGACACTTACGAGCAGTACTTC
-	TRBJ2-7	few	TRBV21-1	CASSKGSEPSYEQYF	TGTGCCAGCAGCAAAGGTAGTGAACCCTCCTACGAGCAGTACTTC
TRBD2	TRBJ2-1	-	TRBV5-1	CASSLVAGNNEQFF	TGCGCCAGCAGCTTGGTAGCGGGGAACAATGAGCAGTTCTTC
-	TRBJ2-1	-	TRBV6-6	CASTLHGTGDNEQFF	TGTGCCAGCACCTTACATGGGACGGGAGACAATGAGCAGTTCTTC
TRBD1	TRBJ1-4	-	TRBV6-5	CASSYGTGVKLFF	TGTGCCAGCAGTTACGGGACAGGGGTAAAACTGTTTTTT